The next 28 T cell receptor beta chains were all read from a single sample in a study of cytotoxic CD8 clonotypes in ibrutinib-treated CLL. Here immunoSEQ multiplex PCR was the method, and the copy in TCRdb shows in-frame clones only, minus some. Among about 140,000 clones listed, approximately 80% were seen once. This specimen was PBMCs, taken after 12 months of ibrutinib treatment. Receptor source: a human donor with chronic lymphocytic leukemia.

The chain's CDR3 is CASSSDTNTEAFF. CDR3 sequence (DNA): TGTGCCAGCAGCAGTGACACAAACACTGAAGCTTTCTTT. The gene calls are TRBV11-2 and TRBJ1-1; D ambiguous. The V end lost 5 bases, the J end lost 2 bases, and 9 bases lay between the germline ends. In germline, CDR1 is SGHAT, CDR2 FQNNGV. This CDR3 has 13 residues.

This rearrangement joins TRBV11-3 to TRBJ2-1; 13 bases are a match to TRBD2. Looked up from germline, CDR1 is SGHNT and CDR2 is YENEEA. Trimming took 1 base from V and 2 from J; bases not matched to a gene: 5. This CDR3 has 18 residues. CDR3 residues: CASSLVVGTSGTYNEQFF. CDR3 sequence (DNA): TGTGCCAGCAGCTTAGTTGTCGGGACTAGCGGGACCTACAATGAGCAGTTCTTC.

The chain combines TRBV5-1 with TRBJ1-4; possible D gene TRBD1, 6 bases. The V gene's germline CDR1 is SGHRS and CDR2 YFSETQ. The CDR3 length is 16 residues. V was pared by 3 bases and J by 2 bases, with 14 bases between. CDR3 coding DNA: TGCGCCAGCAGCTCAACAGGGCCGGGCACTAATGAAAAACTGTTTTTT. Translated, it gives CASSSTGPGTNEKLFF.

The rearrangement uses TRBV19 and TRBJ2-7; possibly TRBD1 for D (6 bases). With 3 bases removed from V and 5 bases from J, the gap between germline ends came to 8 bases. The germline V gene encodes CDR1 LNHDA and CDR2 SQIVND (reference sequence). The CDR3 has 12 amino acids. CDR3 in amino acids: CASSMRGNEQYF. For the CDR3, the DNA is TGTGCCAGTAGTATGAGGGGGAACGAGCAGTACTTC. Drawing the rest from reference TRBV19 and TRBJ2-7, the complete variable domain is DGGITQSPKYLFRKEGQNVTLSCEQNLNHDAMYWYRQDPGQGLRLIYYSQIVNDFQKGDIAEGYSVSREKKESFPLTVTSAQKNPTAFYLCASSMRGNEQYFGPGTRLTVT.

The chain recombines TRBV11-1 with TRBJ2-1, with 7 positions matching TRBD1. V was clipped by 1 base and J by 9 bases; unmatched bases: 9. The CDR3 is made up of 15 amino acids. CDR1 is SGHAT, CDR2 FQDESV, per germline (reference sequence). DNA of the CDR3: TGTGCCAGCAGCTTAGAAGGGGACAGTATTGGTGAGCAGTTCTTC. Encoded protein: CASSLEGDSIGEQFF.

The chain employs TRBV12-5 and TRBJ2-3; no definite D call. CDR1 and CDR2 (germline): LGHNT, FRNRAP. The CDR3 is made up of 15 amino acids. Trimming left V 2 bases short and J 7 bases short, with 16 bases between. The CDR3 coding sequence is TGTGCTAGTGGTTTGTCGTCAGACCGTATGCATACGCAGTATTTT. Encoded protein: CASGLSSDRMHTQYF.

The V and J genes are TRBV30 and TRBJ1-6, with D possibly TRBD1 on 5 matching bases. The germline gives CDR1 GTSNPN, CDR2 SVGIG (reference sequence). There are 15 residues in the CDR3. Trimming removed 3 bases from V and 4 bases from J, with 13 bases in between. The CDR3 here is CAWRGRAEYNSPLHF. In nucleotides, the CDR3 is TGTGCCTGGAGGGGCAGGGCGGAATATAATTCACCCCTCCACTTT.

The J gene is TRBJ2-1, the V gene TRBV6-1; the D is unclear. V dropped 1 base and J dropped 0 bases, with 7 bases sitting between them. This CDR3 has 15 residues. Per germline, CDR1 MNHNS and CDR2 SASEGT. CDR3 nucleotide sequence: TGTGCCAGCAGTGAAGGGGGAAGCTCCTACAATGAGCAGTTCTTC. Amino acid sequence: CASSEGGSSYNEQFF.

The chain links TRBV6-1 to TRBJ2-5; D ambiguous. Germline V CDR1 and CDR2: MNHNS, SASEGT. The CDR3 extends over 13 amino acids. Between the trimmed V and J ends, which lost 2 bases and 4 bases, there was a span of 8 bases. The CDR3 nucleotides are TGTGCCAGCAGTGAATCGGGCCGAGAGACCCAGTACTTC. Translating it yields CASSESGRETQYF.

The V and J genes are TRBV30 and TRBJ2-2; D assignment may be TRBD1 or TRBD2 (5 bases each). The V and J ends lost 3 bases and 0 bases respectively, with 14 bases between them. This CDR3 has 16 amino acids. Looked up from germline, CDR1 is GTSNPN and CDR2 is SVGIG (reference sequence). The CDR3 region has the DNA TGTGCCTGGAGCTCAGAGGGGCAAGCGAACACCGGGGAGCTGTTTTTT. This encodes CAWSSEGQANTGELFF.

This clone is classed as medium-sized (0.01 to 0.1%). The rearrangement uses TRBV7-9 and TRBJ2-7; D might be TRBD2 (7 bases). This CDR3 is built from 13 residues. Trimming stripped 5 bases from V and 10 bases from J, with 18 bases between. Per the germline V gene, CDR1 is SEHNR and CDR2 is FQNEAQ (reference sequence). CDR3 sequence (DNA): TGTGCCAGCAGCCTTGGCCCCGCGGGGGCTCAGTACTTC. Residues: CASSLGPAGAQYF.

The rearrangement uses TRBV5-1 and TRBJ1-4, with D possibly matching TRBD1 (5 bases). V lost 0 bases to trimming and J lost 4 bases, with 7 bases between them. From germline, CDR1 is SGHRS and CDR2 YFSETQ. CDR3 length: 14 amino acids. The CDR3 DNA is TGCGCCAGCAGCTTGGCACAGGTTAATGAAAAACTGTTTTTT. Translated: CASSLAQVNEKLFF.

V and J are TRBV28 and TRBJ2-4; D unresolved. Germline-derived CDR1 and CDR2 are MDHEN and SYDVKM. This CDR3 has 14 amino acids. V was cut by 4 bases and J by 4 bases, with 11 bases left in between. CDR3 nucleotides: TGTGCCAGCAGTTCCCCGGACGGGAAAAACATTCAGTACTTC. Its protein is CASSSPDGKNIQYF. Complete variable domain (other parts from reference TRBV28 and TRBJ2-4): DVKVTQSSRYLVKRTGEKVFLECVQDMDHENMFWYRQDPGLGLRLIYFSYDVKMKEKGDIPEGYSVSREKKERFSLILESASTNQTSMYLCASSSPDGKNIQYFGAGTRLSVL.

This chain uses TRBV19 with TRBJ2-3; TRBD1 is a possible D gene (7 bases). V was pared by 10 bases and J by 2 bases, with 16 bases between. This CDR3 spans 14 amino acids. The germline V gene encodes CDR1 LNHDA and CDR2 SQIVND (reference sequence). The CDR3 region has the DNA TGTGCCACTCAGGGGGGCCCGTACACAGATACGCAGTATTTT. It yields the protein CATQGGPYTDTQYF.

The V call is TRBV2, the J call TRBJ2-3; D unresolved. The V gene lost 4 bases and the J gene lost 2 bases, with 7 bases spanning the gap. CDR3 length equals 13 residues. CDR1 and CDR2 (germline): SNHLY, FYNNEI. The CDR3 coding sequence is TGTGCCAGCAGTGGTGGGTTCACAGATACGCAGTATTTT. Its translation is CASSGGFTDTQYF.

The chain uses TRBV7-9 and TRBJ1-6; D is ambiguous. V was trimmed by 1 base and J by 9 bases, leaving 7 bases between them. Germline CDR1 SEHNR, CDR2 FQNEAQ (reference sequence). CDR3 size: 13 residues. The CDR3 loop reads CASSLGEVSPLHF. CDR3 DNA: TGTGCCAGCAGCTTAGGTGAAGTTTCACCCCTCCACTTT.

The CDR3 region is CSVERQGSSYEQYF. The CDR3 nucleotides are TGCAGCGTTGAGAGACAGGGATCGTCCTACGAGCAGTACTTC. J is TRBJ2-7 and V is TRBV29-1; TRBD1 matches at 7 bases. Looked up from germline, CDR1 is SQVTM and CDR2 is ANQGSEA. This CDR3 comprises 14 residues. The V segment lost 3 bases and the J segment 1 base; nucleotides outside the gene matches: 6.

The chain joins TRBV4-2 to TRBJ1-2; D is ambiguous. The ends were cut back, 0 bases at V and 1 base at J, with 9 bases in the middle. CDR1 LGHNA and CDR2 YNFKEQ come from the germline V gene. CDR3 length equals 15 residues. CDR3 residues: CASSQENAINYGYTF. The CDR3 DNA follows: TGTGCCAGCAGCCAAGAAAATGCGATTAACTATGGCTACACCTTC.

The CDR3 nucleotides are TGCGCCAGCAGCTGGGGGACAGGAGCTAACTATGGCTACACCTTC. Translation: CASSWGTGANYGYTF. The gene calls are TRBV5-1 and TRBJ1-2; TRBD1 aligns across 8 bases. The CDR3 is 15 amino acids. Germline V gene sequence: CDR1 SGHRS, CDR2 YFSETQ. Germline trimming cut 3 bases from V and 0 bases from J; bases unmatched to any gene: 4.

The V call is TRBV5-1, the J call TRBJ2-7; 8 nucleotides agree with TRBD2. V shed 0 bases, J shed 3 bases, and the junction held 2 bases outside the gene matches. Germline V gene lookup returns CDR1 SGHRS and CDR2 YFSETQ. This CDR3 region has 14 residues. Here the CDR3 DNA reads TGCGCCAGCAGCTTGGGTGCGGGAGGCTACGAGCAGTACTTC. Translated: CASSLGAGGYEQYF.

This rearrangement joins TRBV28 to TRBJ1-2, with TRBD1 matching 9 bases. V shed 5 bases and J 4 bases; nucleotides not matched to a gene: 5. From germline, CDR1 is MDHEN and CDR2 SYDVKM. The CDR3 sequence is 14 residues long. DNA of the CDR3: TGTGCCAGCAGTCCCGGGACAGGGCGCTATGGCTACACCTTC. It encodes CASSPGTGRYGYTF.

J is TRBJ2-1 and V is TRBV5-1; D remains unclear. This CDR3 comprises 13 residues. Germline-derived CDR1 and CDR2 are SGHRS and YFSETQ. The V and J ends lost 0 bases and 10 bases respectively, with 11 bases between them. The CDR3 here is CASSLALSPEQFF. For the CDR3, the DNA is TGCGCCAGCAGCTTGGCCTTAAGTCCGGAGCAGTTCTTC.

Only a few counts were recorded for this clone. The gene calls are TRBV28 and TRBJ2-1; 13 bases agree with TRBD2. V was clipped by 10 bases and J by 2 bases; unmatched bases: 14. The CDR3 has 18 amino acids. The germline V gene encodes CDR1 MDHEN and CDR2 SYDVKM. CDR3 protein: CATHLLAGGRGAYNEQFF. The CDR3 region has the DNA TGTGCCACCCACCTACTAGCGGGAGGGAGAGGGGCCTACAATGAGCAGTTCTTC.

This chain connects TRBV19 to TRBJ1-4; 10 nucleotides align to TRBD1. The germline V gene encodes CDR1 LNHDA and CDR2 SQIVND (reference sequence). J was trimmed by 11 bases and V by 3 bases; bases with no gene match: 3. The CDR3 is 13 amino acids. CDR3 sequence reads: CASSIRDRGKLFF. Here the CDR3 DNA reads TGTGCCAGTAGTATCCGGGACAGGGGTAAACTGTTTTTT.

There are a few counts of this clone. This rearrangement joins TRBV5-6 to TRBJ2-7; no definite D call. The ends were cut back, 4 bases at V and 0 bases at J, with 8 bases in the middle. CDR1 SGHDT and CDR2 YYEEEE come from the germline V gene. CDR3 length equals 13 residues. In DNA, the CDR3 is TGTGCCAGCAGCGTGTCGAGCTCCTACGAGCAGTACTTC. It yields the protein CASSVSSSYEQYF.

V usage is TRBV9 and J usage is TRBJ1-1; D not certain. Trimming took 0 bases from V and 2 from J, leaving 11 bases between them. This CDR3 comprises 15 residues. CDR1 is SGDLS and CDR2 is YYNGEE in the germline V gene. The CDR3 bases are TGTGCCAGCAGCGTAGTTGCGGAAGGCAACACTGAAGCTTTCTTT. Translated: CASSVVAEGNTEAFF. Using reference TRBV9 and TRBJ1-1 for the parts outside the CDR3, the full variable domain is DSGVTQTPKHLITATGQRVTLRCSPRSGDLSVYWYQQSLDQGLQFLIQYYNGEERAKGNILERFSAQQFPDLHSELNLSSLELGDSALYFCASSVVAEGNTEAFFGQGTRLTVV.

The rearrangement joins TRBV7-2 to TRBJ2-7; the match to TRBD1 covers 10 bases. This CDR3 comprises 15 residues. Germline V gives CDR1 SGHTA, CDR2 FQGNSA. V dropped 4 bases and J dropped 4; count of bases not matched to a gene: 7. In DNA form, the CDR3 reads TGTGCCAGCAGCTCAGCGACAGGGGGCCAGTACGAGCAGTACTTC. Translation: CASSSATGGQYEQYF.

The DNA of the CDR3 is TGTGCCAGCTCACCAGAGACTTTAGCGAACACCGGGGAGCTGTTTTTT. It is translated as CASSPETLANTGELFF. V gene TRBV18 combines with J gene TRBJ2-2; no reliable D call. The CDR3 is 16 residues long. The V end lost 2 bases, the J end lost 0 bases, and 10 bases lay between the germline ends. CDR1 KGHSH and CDR2 LQKENI come from the germline V gene.